This TCR beta chain emerged from a study of CD8+ T cells in alopecia areata. In the study overall: The study gave tofacitinib for 6 to 18 months, then 6 months off drug.

Extracted RNA was reverse transcribed, and the resulting cDNA served as sequencing template. Clones were sequenced by immunoSEQ multiplex PCR, and TCRdb holds only the in-frame ones, with some missing. The sample has 140,000 to 150,000 clones; roughly 64% are singletons. On this clone itself: The junction shows a germline mismatch at one end, possibly a read error.

In germline, CDR1 is MNHNY, CDR2 SVGAGI (reference sequence). This CDR3 is 16 amino acids long. The chain joins TRBV6-6 to TRBJ2-3, with 9 bases fitting TRBD1. This material consisted of CD4+ T cells sorted from blood, taken at week 0. The receptor was isolated from a human donor with alopecia areata. CDR3 residues: CASSNSGTGTTDTQYF. CDR3 coding DNA: TGTGCCAGCAGTAACTCCGGGACAGGGACGACAGATACGCAGTATTTT.